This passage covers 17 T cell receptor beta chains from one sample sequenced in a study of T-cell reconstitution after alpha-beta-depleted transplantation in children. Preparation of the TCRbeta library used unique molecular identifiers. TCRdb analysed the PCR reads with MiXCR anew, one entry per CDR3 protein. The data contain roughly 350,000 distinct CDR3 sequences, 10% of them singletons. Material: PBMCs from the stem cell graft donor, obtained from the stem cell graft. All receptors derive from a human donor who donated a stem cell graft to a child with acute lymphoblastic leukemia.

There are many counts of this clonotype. CDR3 DNA: TGTGCCAGCAGTTCCCCAGGGTGGGGGGGCTACGAGCAGTACTTC. It yields the protein CASSSPGWGGYEQYF. This chain links TRBV28 with TRBJ2-7; 7 nucleotides align to TRBD2. Germline CDR1 is MDHEN and CDR2 is SYDVKM. The CDR3 contains 15 residues. V lost 4 bases, J lost 3 bases, and 9 bases stayed unmatched.

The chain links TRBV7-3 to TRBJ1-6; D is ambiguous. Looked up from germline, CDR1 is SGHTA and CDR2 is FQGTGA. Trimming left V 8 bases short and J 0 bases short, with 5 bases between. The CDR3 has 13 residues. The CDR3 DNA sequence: TGTGCCAGCGGCAACTCCTATAATTCACCCCTCCACTTT. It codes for CASGNSYNSPLHF.

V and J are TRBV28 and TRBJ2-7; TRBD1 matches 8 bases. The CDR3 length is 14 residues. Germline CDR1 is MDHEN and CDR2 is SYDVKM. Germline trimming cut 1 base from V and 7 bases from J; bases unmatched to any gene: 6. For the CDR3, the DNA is TGTGCCAGCAGTTTATCGGCAGGGGGCTGGGAGCAGTACTTC. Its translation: CASSLSAGGWEQYF. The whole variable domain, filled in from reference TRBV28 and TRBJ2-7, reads DVKVTQSSRYLVKRTGEKVFLECVQDMDHENMFWYRQDPGLGLRLIYFSYDVKMKEKGDIPEGYSVSREKKERFSLILESASTNQTSMYLCASSLSAGGWEQYFGPGTRLTVT.

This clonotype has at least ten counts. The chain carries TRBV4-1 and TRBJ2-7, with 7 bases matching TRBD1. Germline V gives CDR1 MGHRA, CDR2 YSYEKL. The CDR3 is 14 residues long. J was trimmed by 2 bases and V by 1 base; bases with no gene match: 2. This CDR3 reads CASSQGQGAYEQYF. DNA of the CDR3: TGCGCCAGCAGCCAAGGACAGGGAGCCTACGAGCAGTACTTC.

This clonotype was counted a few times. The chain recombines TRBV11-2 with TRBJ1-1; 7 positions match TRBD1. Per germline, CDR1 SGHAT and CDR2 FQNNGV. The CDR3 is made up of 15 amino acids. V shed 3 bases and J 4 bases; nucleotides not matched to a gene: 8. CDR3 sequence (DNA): TGTGCCAGCAGCTTTGTCAAGGGGGCTGTCACTGAAGCTTTCTTT. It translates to CASSFVKGAVTEAFF.

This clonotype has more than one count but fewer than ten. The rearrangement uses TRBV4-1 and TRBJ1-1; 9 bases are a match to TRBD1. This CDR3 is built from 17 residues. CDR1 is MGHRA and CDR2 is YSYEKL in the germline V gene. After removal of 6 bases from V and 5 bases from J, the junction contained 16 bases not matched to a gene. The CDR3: CASRRTQSRTGDTEAFF. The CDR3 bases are TGCGCCAGCAGACGAACGCAGTCCCGGACAGGGGATACTGAAGCTTTCTTT.

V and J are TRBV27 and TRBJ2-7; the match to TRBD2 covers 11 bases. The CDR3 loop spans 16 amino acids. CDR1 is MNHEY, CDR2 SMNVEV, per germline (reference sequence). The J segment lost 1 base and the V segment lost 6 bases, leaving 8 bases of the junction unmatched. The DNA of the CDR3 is TGTGCCAGCAGCCCTGAACCTAGCGGGAGGTCCTACGAGCAGTACTTC. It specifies CASSPEPSGRSYEQYF.

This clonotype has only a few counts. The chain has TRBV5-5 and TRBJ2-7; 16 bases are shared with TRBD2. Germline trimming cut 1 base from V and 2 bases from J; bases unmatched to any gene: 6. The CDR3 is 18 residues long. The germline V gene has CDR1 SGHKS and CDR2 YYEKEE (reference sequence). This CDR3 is CASSLSGTSGRVAYEQYF. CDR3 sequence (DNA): TGTGCCAGCAGCTTGTCGGGGACTAGCGGGAGGGTGGCCTACGAGCAGTACTTC.

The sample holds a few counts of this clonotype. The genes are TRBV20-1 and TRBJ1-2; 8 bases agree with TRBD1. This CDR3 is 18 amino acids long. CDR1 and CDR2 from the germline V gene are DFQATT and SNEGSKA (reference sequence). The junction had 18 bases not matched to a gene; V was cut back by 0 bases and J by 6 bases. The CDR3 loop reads CSARDVGGRRQGRNGYTF. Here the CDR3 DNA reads TGCAGTGCTAGAGATGTGGGGGGCCGTAGACAGGGGAGGAATGGCTACACCTTC.

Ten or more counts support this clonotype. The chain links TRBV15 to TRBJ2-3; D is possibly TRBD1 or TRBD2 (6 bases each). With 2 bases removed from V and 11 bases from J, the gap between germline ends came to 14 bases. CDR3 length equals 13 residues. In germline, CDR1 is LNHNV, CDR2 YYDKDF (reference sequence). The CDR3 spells CATSRPGGLRQYF. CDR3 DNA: TGTGCCACCAGCAGACCCGGGGGCCTTAGGCAGTATTTT.

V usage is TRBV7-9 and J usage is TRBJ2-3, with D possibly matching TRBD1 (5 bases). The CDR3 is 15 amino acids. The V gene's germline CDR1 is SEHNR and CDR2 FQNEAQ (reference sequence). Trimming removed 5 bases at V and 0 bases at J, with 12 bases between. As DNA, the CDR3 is TGTGCCAGCAGCCCAGGGCTCGACAGCACAGATACGCAGTATTTT. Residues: CASSPGLDSTDTQYF.

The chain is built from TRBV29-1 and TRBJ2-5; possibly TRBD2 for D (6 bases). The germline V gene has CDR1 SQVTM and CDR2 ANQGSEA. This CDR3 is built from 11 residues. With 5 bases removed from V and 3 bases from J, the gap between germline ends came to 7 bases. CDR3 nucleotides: TGCAGCGTTACGGGGGAAGAGACCCAGTACTTC. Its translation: CSVTGEETQYF. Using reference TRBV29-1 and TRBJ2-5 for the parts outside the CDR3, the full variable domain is SAVISQKPSRDICQRGTSLTIQCQVDSQVTMMFWYRQQPGQSLTLIATANQGSEATYESGFVIDKFPISRPNLTFSTLTVSNMSPEDSSIYLCSVTGEETQYFGPGTRLLVL.

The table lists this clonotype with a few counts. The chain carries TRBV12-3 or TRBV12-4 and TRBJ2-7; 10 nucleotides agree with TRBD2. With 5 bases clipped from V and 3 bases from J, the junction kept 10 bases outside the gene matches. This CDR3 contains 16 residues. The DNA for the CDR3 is TGTGCCAGCAGTCCCCGGGCCGGGACTAGCGACTACGAGCAGTACTTC. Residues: CASSPRAGTSDYEQYF.

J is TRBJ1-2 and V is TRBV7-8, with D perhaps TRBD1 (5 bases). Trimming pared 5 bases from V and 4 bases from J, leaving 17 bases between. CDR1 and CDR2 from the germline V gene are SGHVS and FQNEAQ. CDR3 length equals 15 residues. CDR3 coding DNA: TGTGCCAGCAGCCCCTTGCGGGGCCCCCTCTATGGCTACACCTTC. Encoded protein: CASSPLRGPLYGYTF.

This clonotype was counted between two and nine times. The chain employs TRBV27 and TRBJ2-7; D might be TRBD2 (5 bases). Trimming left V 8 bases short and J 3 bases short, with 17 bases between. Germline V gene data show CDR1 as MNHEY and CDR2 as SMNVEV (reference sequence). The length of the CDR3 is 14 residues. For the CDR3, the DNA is TGTGCCAGCGGAACTCGGACTCAACACTACGAGCAGTACTTC. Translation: CASGTRTQHYEQYF.

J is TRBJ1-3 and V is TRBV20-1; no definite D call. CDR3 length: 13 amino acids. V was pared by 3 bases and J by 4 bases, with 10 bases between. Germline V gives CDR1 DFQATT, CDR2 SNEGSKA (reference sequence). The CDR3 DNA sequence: TGCAGTGCTAGGTTGTTGTCGGGAAACACCATATATTTT. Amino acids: CSARLLSGNTIYF.

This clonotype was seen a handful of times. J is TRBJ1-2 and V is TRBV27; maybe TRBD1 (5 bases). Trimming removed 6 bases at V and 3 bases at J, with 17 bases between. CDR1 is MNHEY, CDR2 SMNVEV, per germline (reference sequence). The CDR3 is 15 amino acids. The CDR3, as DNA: TGTGCCAGCAGCTCCCGGGGCATCCCCGACTATGGCTACACCTTC. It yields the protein CASSSRGIPDYGYTF.